The sample holds a few counts of the clone carrying this TCR beta chain. Its specificity is not known. In germline, CDR1 is MNHNY, CDR2 SVGAGI (reference sequence). This CDR3 is 14 amino acids long. The V and J ends lost 8 bases and 2 bases, in that order; junction bases with no gene match: 3. Donors, without exception, were Caucasian adults residing in Nashville, Tennessee. This specimen belongs to a study of shared clonotypes between healthy human individuals. Overall study results and limits: Enrolling few donors narrowed the genetic and exposure-history diversity that was represented.

Repertoires were generated with immunoSEQ multiplex PCR, while TCRdb's copy carries only in-frame clones and drops some. The data show some 630,000 clones, with 72% seen just once and 1.8% held by the top ten. The rearrangement joins TRBV6-6 to TRBJ1-4, with 9 bases lining up with TRBD1. Sequenced: memory CD4+ T cells sorted from blood. As for subset: CD45RA-negative fraction. This clonotype was sampled from a woman in her 30s in good health. Here the CDR3 reads CASRQGGTNEKLFF. The CDR3 DNA follows: TGTGCCAGCCGACAGGGGGGCACTAATGAAAAACTGTTTTTT.